These T cell receptor beta chains were read from a single sample in a study of response to subunit inactivated influenza vaccine. TCRdb re-called the RT-PCR reads with MiXCR, one entry per CDR3 protein. The data contain hundreds of thousands of distinct CDR3 sequences, 6.5% to 8% of them seen just once; the ten biggest clones take up 13%. The sequencing here drew on PBMCs from blood, taken around 25 months after vaccination. These receptors came from a man between 50 and 70 years old who received an inactivated influenza vaccine. CDR3s leave out the opening cysteine and the closing phenylalanine or tryptophan.

j_gene,v_gene,CDR3aa
TRBJ2-7,TRBV4-1,ASSRQPGTYEQY
TRBJ1-5,TRBV7-2,ASSKQGPYSNQPQH
TRBJ2-1,TRBV4-3,ASSQSTPTEQF
TRBJ1-1,TRBV29-1,SVLQGNTEAF
TRBJ2-2,TRBV5-1,ASSSRGTGELF
TRBJ1-1,TRBV7-3,ASSLTPSPRGEAF
TRBJ2-7,TRBV28,AGSYHPAYEQY
TRBJ2-5,TRBV12-3/TRBV12-4,ASSLTGTGTETQY
TRBJ2-5,TRBV12-3/TRBV12-4,ASSLGGTALAQY
TRBJ2-7,TRBV10-3,ATTDWGQFDEQY
TRBJ2-5,TRBV7-3,ASSLWGLETQY
TRBJ2-3,TRBV18,ASCQTATDTQY
TRBJ2-1,TRBV3-1,ASSQTSGANNEQF
TRBJ2-5,TRBV4-2,ASSQEPGLAKSGSQY
TRBJ2-4,TRBV5-1,ASSLGSQGSRNIQY
TRBJ2-2,TRBV11-2,ASSQTSAPTGELF
TRBJ2-2,TRBV11-1,ASSLLLGSGRSARTGELF
TRBJ1-6,TRBV3-1,ASTSTGTNSPLH
TRBJ1-1,TRBV9,ASSPPGTLNTEAF
TRBJ2-5,TRBV28,ASRLAGGQETQY
TRBJ2-7,TRBV27,ASSGGTGRLEQY
TRBJ2-2,TRBV29-1,SGRGANTGELF
TRBJ1-5,TRBV10-3,AISEGDTSNQPQH
TRBJ1-5,TRBV5-5,ASSPVWTEYQPQH
TRBJ1-2,TRBV3-1,ASSRTDNYGYT
TRBJ2-1,TRBV18,ASSPPYGGGNEQF
TRBJ1-5,TRBV20-1,SARDLRGARGQPQH
TRBJ2-7,TRBV7-2,ASSHGTASSYEQY
TRBJ2-2,TRBV11-3,ASSLGGAGNTGELF
TRBJ1-2,TRBV19,ATDPGTELYYGYT
TRBJ2-3,TRBV20-1,SAQARGAAGTQY
TRBJ2-3,TRBV29-1,SVDPGGTDTQY
TRBJ2-2,TRBV5-5,ASHLRGELF
TRBJ2-1,TRBV5-4,ASSGTGQGKSEQF
TRBJ2-7,TRBV7-8,ASSPLGGYEQY
TRBJ2-1,TRBV30,AWTRRDYLSYNEQF
TRBJ1-2,TRBV6-2/TRBV6-3,ASSDRTDGYT
TRBJ2-1,TRBV20-1,SAHSGSLTGEQF
TRBJ1-1,TRBV5-1,ASSIQEPLMNTEAF
TRBJ1-1,TRBV29-1,SVRTVQNTEAF
TRBJ2-2,TRBV15,ATGELF
TRBJ2-7,TRBV6-2/TRBV6-3,ASSSGLAGAEQY
TRBJ2-4,TRBV7-2,ASSLDWAGVNIQY
TRBJ2-7,TRBV7-9,ASSSMGQGAFYEQY
TRBJ2-7,TRBV28,ASSTGTYEQY
TRBJ2-1,TRBV12-3/TRBV12-4,ASRREIYEQF
TRBJ2-1,TRBV28,ASSLRQVYNEQF